The text below deals with one T cell receptor beta chain. This entry comes from a study of shared clonotypes between healthy human individuals. This CDR3 is built from 15 residues. V lost 1 base, J lost 5 bases, and 13 bases lay in between. Germline V gene sequence: CDR1 MNHNS, CDR2 SASEGT. This table comes from immunoSEQ multiplex PCR, and its TCRdb copy is limited to in-frame clones, with some not included. This table has hundreds of thousands of clones, around 74% appearing once. Sequenced input: memory CD4+ T cells sorted from blood. Subset reported: CD45RA-negative fraction. V usage is TRBV6-1 and J usage is TRBJ2-3; D is unresolved. This clonotype was obtained from a woman aged 25 to 39 in good health. The CDR3 is CASSEGQVGIDTQYF. The CDR3, as DNA: TGTGCCAGCAGTGAAGGCCAGGTTGGGATAGATACGCAGTATTTT.